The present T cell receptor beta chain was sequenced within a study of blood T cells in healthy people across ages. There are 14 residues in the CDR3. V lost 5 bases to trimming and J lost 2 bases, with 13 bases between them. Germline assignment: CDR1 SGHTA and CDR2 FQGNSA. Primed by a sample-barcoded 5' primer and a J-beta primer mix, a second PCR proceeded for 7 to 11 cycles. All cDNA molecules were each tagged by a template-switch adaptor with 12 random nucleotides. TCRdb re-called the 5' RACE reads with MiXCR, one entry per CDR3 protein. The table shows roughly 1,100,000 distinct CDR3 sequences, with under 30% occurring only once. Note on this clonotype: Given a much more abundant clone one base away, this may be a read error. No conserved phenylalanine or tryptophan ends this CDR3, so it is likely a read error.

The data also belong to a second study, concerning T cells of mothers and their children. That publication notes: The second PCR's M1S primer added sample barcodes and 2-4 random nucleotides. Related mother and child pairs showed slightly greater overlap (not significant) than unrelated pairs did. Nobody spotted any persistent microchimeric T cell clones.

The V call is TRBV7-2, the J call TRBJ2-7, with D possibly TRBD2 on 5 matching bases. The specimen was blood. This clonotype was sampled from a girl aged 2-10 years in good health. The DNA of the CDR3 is TGTGCCAGCAGCGTCGGACTCGGGGCCTACGAGCAGTACTCC. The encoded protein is CASSVGLGAYEQYS.